The text below deals with one TCR beta chain. Antigen specificity is unknown. There were no recent acute infections or vaccinations among the donors, who were healthy HIV-negative adults. Genomic DNA of every subset was divided equally among multiple immunoSEQ plates. The method was immunoSEQ multiplex PCR; TCRdb's version includes in-frame clones alone and lacks a portion of them. The sample consists of about 710,000 clones, about two thirds of them appearing once. This sample was taken from a study of shared clonotypes between healthy human individuals. Study observations and caveats: Naive subsets tended to show greater estimated richness than memory subsets. Clonotype sharing across several donors was observed for around 5% of naive CD4 clonotypes.

This clonotype originated in a woman aged 25 to 39 in good health. Sequencing used memory CD4+ T cells sorted from blood. Specified subset: CD45RA-negative fraction.

The CDR3 DNA is TGTGCCACCTGGACAGTCCCGGAAGCTTTCTTT. Its translation is CATWTVPEAFF. This chain connects TRBV28 to TRBJ1-1; maybe TRBD1 (6 bases). This CDR3 has 11 amino acids. Trimming removed 10 bases at V and 8 bases at J, with 14 bases between. Germline lookup yields CDR1 MDHEN and CDR2 SYDVKM.